The 13 T cell receptor beta chains presented below share a single source sample, sequenced in a study of sequential checkpoint blockade in melanoma. Sample treatment: randomized to nivolumab then ipilimumab (arm A) or the reverse (arm B). The data were produced by immunoSEQ multiplex PCR, yet TCRdb's version contains in-frame clones alone and is incomplete. The repertoire consists of about 9,300 clones, with 27% occurring once and the leading ten covering around 20%. The sample in question was tumor tissue (inferred from file names), obtained from a patient given nivolumab and ipilimumab in sequence. The receptor set was obtained from a human donor with melanoma.

This chain links TRBV19 with TRBJ1-2; no firm D call. Germline V gene data show CDR1 as LNHDA and CDR2 as SQIVND (reference sequence). The CDR3 spans 14 residues. Trimming shortened V by 0 bases and J by 5 bases, and 10 bases separated the two germline ends. This CDR3 is CASSIEIQPYGYTF. CDR3 nucleotides: TGTGCCAGTAGTATAGAAATCCAGCCTTATGGCTACACCTTC.

V gene TRBV18 combines with J gene TRBJ1-3; 7 bases match TRBD1. After removal of 3 bases from V and 2 bases from J, the junction contained 1 base not matched to a gene. Per germline, CDR1 KGHSH and CDR2 LQKENI. This CDR3 region has 14 residues. The CDR3 loop is CASSPGQPGNTIYF. CDR3 nucleotides: TGTGCCAGCTCACCGGGACAGCCTGGAAACACCATATATTTT. Full variable domain (remainder filled in from reference TRBV18 and TRBJ1-3): NAGVMQNPRHLVRRRGQEARLRCSPMKGHSHVYWYRQLPEEGLKFMVYLQKENIIDESGMPKERFSAEFPKEGPSILRIQQVVRGDSAAYFCASSPGQPGNTIYFGEGSWLTVV.

The V and J genes are TRBV6-8 and TRBJ1-6; D remains ambiguous. Trimming shortened V by 2 bases and J by 0 bases, and 11 bases separated the two germline ends. This CDR3 has 17 residues. Germline CDR1 MNHGY, CDR2 SAAAGT. The CDR3 sequence: CASSYRRRSSYNSPLHF. The CDR3 DNA follows: TGTGCCAGCAGTTACCGACGGCGGAGCTCCTATAATTCACCCCTCCACTTT.

This clone was seen at least ten times. This rearrangement joins TRBV11-3 to TRBJ2-1; 11 nucleotides agree with TRBD2. There are 16 residues in the CDR3. Per germline, CDR1 SGHNT and CDR2 YENEEA. V was clipped by 5 bases and J by 10 bases; unmatched bases: 13. CDR3 coding DNA: TGTGCCAGCAGCGCAGACCAACTAGCGGGGGTTGGGGAGCAGTTCTTC. It encodes CASSADQLAGVGEQFF.

This clone was detected many times. This chain uses TRBV11-3 with TRBJ1-1; 8 bases fit TRBD1. This CDR3 contains 15 residues. J gave up 1 base and V 3 bases, and 4 bases lay outside the gene matches. Germline V gives CDR1 SGHNT, CDR2 YENEEA. The CDR3 reads CASSFGQGRNTEAFF. The CDR3 nucleotides read TGTGCCAGCAGCTTCGGACAGGGCCGGAACACTGAAGCTTTCTTT.

This clone was counted a few times. The CDR3, as DNA: TGTGCCAGCAGTTACTCATCTCGGCTAACCACCGGGGAGCTGTTTTTT. As protein: CASSYSSRLTTGELFF. The chain couples TRBV6-8 to TRBJ2-2; D is undetermined. V was cut by 0 bases and J by 4 bases, with 12 bases left in between. CDR1 is MNHGY and CDR2 is SAAAGT in the germline V gene. This CDR3 is built from 16 residues.

This clone was counted at least ten times. This chain links TRBV11-3 with TRBJ1-5, with 7 bases lining up with TRBD1. The junction had 15 bases not matched to a gene; V was cut back by 5 bases and J by 2 bases. CDR1 is SGHNT, CDR2 YENEEA, per germline. CDR3 length: 18 residues. The CDR3 spells CASSLHLGGGVGNQPQHF. DNA for the CDR3: TGTGCCAGCAGCCTCCACTTGGGAGGGGGCGTGGGCAATCAGCCCCAGCATTTT.

The chain carries TRBV6-8 and TRBJ2-3; maybe TRBD1 (6 bases). This CDR3 region has 14 residues. CDR1 MNHGY and CDR2 SAAAGT come from the germline V gene. The V and J ends lost 7 bases and 6 bases respectively, with 17 bases between them. Written as DNA, the CDR3 is TGTGCCAGCATGCAGGGGTCCACGCGGGATACGCAGTATTTT. This translates into CASMQGSTRDTQYF.

J is TRBJ1-2 and V is TRBV18; 7 bases fit TRBD1. Germline trimming cut 10 bases from V and 8 bases from J; bases unmatched to any gene: 19. CDR3 size: 15 residues. The germline V gene has CDR1 KGHSH and CDR2 LQKENI. For the CDR3, the DNA is TGTGCCACGAACCGGGACAGCTCTGAGACGAGGGGCTACACCTTC. Translation gives CATNRDSSETRGYTF.

This clone came up many times. This chain connects TRBV6-8 to TRBJ2-5; TRBD2 matches at 12 bases. The germline gives CDR1 MNHGY, CDR2 SAAAGT. This CDR3 comprises 16 residues. The V segment lost 8 bases and the J segment 2 bases; nucleotides outside the gene matches: 9. CDR3 in DNA: TGTGCCAGCCGGACCTCACTAGCGGGGGGTCAAGAGACCCAGTACTTC. Encoded protein: CASRTSLAGGQETQYF.

In this sample, this clone turned up many times. The CDR3 reads CASSLEGGRSPEAFF. CDR3 nucleotides: TGTGCCAGCAGCTTAGAAGGAGGGCGGTCCCCTGAAGCTTTCTTT. The V call is TRBV11-3, the J call TRBJ1-1; D uncertain. Germline CDR1 reads SGHNT; CDR2 reads YENEEA. Trimming removed 0 bases at V and 6 bases at J, with 14 bases between. CDR3 length equals 15 residues.

The count of this clone is one. The chain uses TRBV5-1 and TRBJ1-5; D may be TRBD1 (5 bases). Germline V gene sequence: CDR1 SGHRS, CDR2 YFSETQ. V lost 1 base and J 1 base, leaving 9 bases between the germline ends. The CDR3 has 15 amino acids. The CDR3 DNA sequence: TGCGCCAGCAGCTTGTTTGGGGCAAGCAATCAGCCCCAGCATTTT. Encoded protein: CASSLFGASNQPQHF.

The chain uses TRBV19 and TRBJ1-4; D might be TRBD1 (6 bases). V lost 6 bases, J lost 8 bases, and 13 bases lay in between. Germline V lookup: CDR1 LNHDA, CDR2 SQIVND (reference sequence). The CDR3 runs to 13 residues. The CDR3 DNA reads as TGTGCCAGTAGCACCCAAGGACAGGAAAAACTGTTTTTT. This translates into CASSTQGQEKLFF.